These T cell receptor beta chains were read from a single sample in a study of cytomegalovirus exposure and HLA in healthy donors. The method was immunoSEQ multiplex PCR; TCRdb's version includes in-frame clones alone and lacks a portion of them. The sample includes around 150,000 clones, more than 80% of them seen just once. The sample consisted of PBMCs. The receptors stem from a woman in her forties or fifties in good health and CMV-seronegative. The CDR3 runs from the conserved cysteine through the conserved F or W. Fields, in order: D gene, CDR3 length, clone size, V gene, J gene, CDR3 DNA, CDR3 protein. D genes are given only for firm matches. A row's size may be missing; if present it is once, few, many or a size class.

>TRBD1|14|once|TRBV7-3|TRBJ2-5
TGTGCCAGCAGCCTACAGGGGGGCCAAGAGACCCAGTACTTC
CASSLQGGQETQYF
>.|13|.|TRBV28|TRBJ1-2
TGTGCCAGCAGTAAACCAGGGGTGAGGGGCTACACCTTC
CASSKPGVRGYTF
>.|13|once|TRBV27|TRBJ1-1
TGTGCCAGCAGCTTTACACGGAACACTGAAGCTTTCTTT
CASSFTRNTEAFF
>.|13|.|TRBV7-2|TRBJ1-1
TGTGCCAGCAGCTTACTAAGGGGTTCTGAAGCTTTCTTT
CASSLLRGSEAFF
>TRBD2|17|once|TRBV14|TRBJ2-3
TGTGCCAGCAGCCAGATGGGACTAGCGGGGGGGCCAGATACGCAGTATTTT
CASSQMGLAGGPDTQYF
>TRBD1|14|.|TRBV28|TRBJ1-5
TGTGCCAGCAGGATAACAGGGGGCGGACAGCCCCAGCATTTT
CASRITGGGQPQHF
>.|13|.|TRBV7-2|TRBJ2-7
TGTGCCAGCAGCTTAGGGTCCTACTACGAGCAGTACTTC
CASSLGSYYEQYF
>.|15|.|TRBV2|TRBJ2-7
TGTGCCAGCAGTGACCGAGTGGGGGCGCCGGAAGGACAGTACTTC
CASSDRVGAPEGQYF
>TRBD1|15|.|TRBV7-2|TRBJ1-2
TGTGCCAGCAGCTTAGTCGTTGCAGGGGGCAGCGGCTACACCTTC
CASSLVVAGGSGYTF
>TRBD2|14|.|TRBV15|TRBJ2-3
TGTGCCACCAGCAGAGGGCTAGCGGCAGATACGCAGTATTTT
CATSRGLAADTQYF
>TRBD1|17|.|TRBV5-1|TRBJ2-2
TGCGCCAGCAGCTTACGACCCGGGACAGGGGTCACCGGGAAGCTGTTTTTT
CASSLRPGTGVTGKLFF
>.|14|.|TRBV5-8|TRBJ2-2
TGTGCCAGCAGCTTGGTACAGAACACCGGGGAGCTGTTTTTT
CASSLVQNTGELFF
>.|14|.|TRBV7-9|TRBJ1-1
TGTGCCAGCAGCTTATTGAAGGGAGGCACTGAAGCTTTCTTT
CASSLLKGGTEAFF
>.|13|.|TRBV5-1|TRBJ2-1
TGCGCCAGCAGCGAGGGCCAATACAATGAGCAGTTCTTC
CASSEGQYNEQFF
>.|12|.|TRBV29-1|TRBJ1-2
TGCAGCGTTTTCAGGGTTGACTATGGCTACACCTTC
CSVFRVDYGYTF
>.|17|.|TRBV7-9|TRBJ2-2
TGTGCCAGCAGCTCCCTAAAAGTCTATGCGAACACCGGGGAGCTGTTTTTT
CASSSLKVYANTGELFF
>TRBD1|15|.|TRBV19|TRBJ1-5
TGTGCCAGTAATACTGGGACAGGGACCGATCAGCCCCAGCATTTT
CASNTGTGTDQPQHF
>.|15|few|TRBV4-2|TRBJ2-3
TGTGCCAGCAGCCCAGCAGGCATGAAAGGAGATACGCAGTATTTT
CASSPAGMKGDTQYF
>TRBD1|16|.|TRBV19|TRBJ2-3
TGTGCCAGTAGTGTAACACAGGGGGATGGCACAGATACGCAGTATTTT
CASSVTQGDGTDTQYF
>.|15|.|TRBV10-3|TRBJ1-1
TGTGCCATCAGTGAGTCGACGGGTGAATCCACTGAAGCTTTCTTT
CAISESTGESTEAFF
>.|13|.|TRBV15|TRBJ2-7
TGTGCCACCGGGAGTGGGTGGGACTGGGAGCAGTACTTC
CATGSGWDWEQYF
>.|14|.|TRBV7-9|TRBJ2-2
TGTGCCAGCAGCCCCGACAGGAACACCGGGGAGCTGTTTTTT
CASSPDRNTGELFF
>.|16|.|TRBV7-2|TRBJ1-5
TGTGCCAGCAGCTCGACCGACAGGAGAGGCAATCAGCCCCAGCATTTT
CASSSTDRRGNQPQHF
>.|16|.|TRBV4-2|TRBJ1-2
TGTGCCAGCAGCCAAGCGGACGGGGGGCGAGGGAAAGGCTACACCTTC
CASSQADGGRGKGYTF
>TRBD1|14|few|TRBV5-6|TRBJ1-6
TGTGCCAGCGGACAGGGGGCTTGGGGTTCACCCCTCCACTTT
CASGQGAWGSPLHF
>.|13|.|TRBV27|TRBJ1-4
TGTGCCAGCAGTTTTTGGGGCAATGAAAAACTGTTTTTT
CASSFWGNEKLFF